Below, 26 T cell receptor beta chains from the same sample are listed, as sequenced in a study of regulatory T cells in long-lasting Graves disease. In building TCR beta libraries, iRepertoire HTBI primers were used together with Arm-PCR of CDR3 regions. TCRdb passed the multiplex PCR reads through MiXCR, listing each CDR3 protein once. The repertoire holds roughly 430,000 distinct CDR3 sequences, roughly 17% seen once, with roughly a tenth in the top ten. Sample time point: newly diagnosed GD, antithyroid drugs for less than 3 months. From PBMCs, RNA was extracted and then used to make the TCR library. These data were also filed under a second study, of T cells in Graves' hyperthyroidism and ophthalmopathy.

The sample here was peripheral blood mononuclear cells (PBMCs), taken at new diagnosis, from a patient treated with antithyroid drugs. The source is a woman between 25 and 40 years old with Graves disease.

The table lists this clonotype with a few counts. Relative to the germline gene, one junction end is altered; a read error may explain this. The chain employs TRBV7-7 and TRBJ2-2; the match to TRBD1 covers 7 bases. Germline CDR1 reads SSHAT; CDR2 reads FNYEAQ (reference sequence). CDR3 length equals 16 residues. CDR3 residues: CASSLARGQVPGELFF. The CDR3 DNA reads as TGTGCTAGCAGCTTAGCTAGAGGACAGGTTCCCGGGGAGCTGTTTTTT. Using reference TRBV7-7 and TRBJ2-2 for the parts outside the CDR3, the full variable domain is GAGVSQSPRYKVTKRGQDVTLRCDPISSHATLYWYQQALGQGPEFLTYFNYEAQPDKSGLPSDRFSAERPEGSISTLTIQRTEQRDSAMYRCASSLARGQVPGELFFGEGSRLTVL.

This clonotype was observed many times. The chain joins TRBV2 to TRBJ2-2, with D possibly called TRBD1 or TRBD2 (5 bases each). Trimming took 6 bases from V and 5 from J, leaving 7 bases between them. There are 12 residues in the CDR3. The germline V gene encodes CDR1 SNHLY and CDR2 FYNNEI. CDR3 amino acids: CASREGTGELFF. DNA for the CDR3: TGTGCCAGCAGAGAGGGGACCGGGGAGCTGTTTTTT.

There are many counts of this clonotype. The V gene is TRBV28, the J gene TRBJ2-2; D perhaps matches TRBD2 (6 bases). Germline CDR1 MDHEN, CDR2 SYDVKM. The ends were cut back, 9 bases at V and 5 bases at J, with 19 bases in the middle. The CDR3 is 15 residues long. This chain's CDR3 is CASHRLVDSTGELFF. DNA of the CDR3: TGTGCCAGTCATAGACTAGTCGATTCGACCGGGGAGCTGTTTTTT.

This clonotype has a handful of counts. Without the conserved terminal phenylalanine or tryptophan, this CDR3 likely stems from a read error. The rearrangement joins TRBV15 to TRBJ1-1, with D unclear. The CDR3 length is 13 residues. CDR1 is LNHNV and CDR2 is YYDKDF in the germline V gene (reference sequence). The V end lost 1 base, the J end lost 2 bases, and 5 bases lay between the germline ends. As DNA, the CDR3 is TGTGCCACCAGCAGAGGTAGAAACACTGAAGCTTTCCTT. Encoded protein: CATSRGRNTEAFL.

The CDR3 DNA reads TGCAGTGCTTCGGGACTAGCGGACGGTAGCACAGATACGCAGTATTTT. This sequence encodes CSASGLADGSTDTQYF. The J gene is TRBJ2-3, the V gene TRBV20-1; 11 positions match TRBD2. Germline-derived CDR1 and CDR2 are DFQATT and SNEGSKA (reference sequence). The ends lost 5 bases at V and 0 bases at J; junction bases unmatched: 7. The CDR3 loop spans 16 amino acids.

Many counts were recorded for this clonotype. V is TRBV30 and J is TRBJ1-5, with D hard to call. CDR3 size: 11 residues. The germline V gene has CDR1 GTSNPN and CDR2 SVGIG (reference sequence). V lost 0 bases, J lost 7 bases, and 4 bases lay in between. CDR3 sequence reads: CAWSVGQPQHF. CDR3 bases: TGTGCCTGGAGTGTTGGCCAGCCCCAGCATTTT.

This clonotype appeared a few times. CDR3 residues: CAWSVPGTGNQPQHF. The CDR3, as DNA: TGTGCCTGGAGTGTACCGGGGACAGGGAATCAGCCCCAGCATTTT. The V and J genes are TRBV30 and TRBJ1-5; 9 bases are a match to TRBD1. The ends lost 0 bases at V and 4 bases at J; junction bases unmatched: 4. The CDR3 length is 15 residues. CDR1 GTSNPN and CDR2 SVGIG come from the germline V gene (reference sequence).

The table lists this clonotype with many counts. This chain uses TRBV5-5 with TRBJ2-7; 7 nucleotides agree with TRBD1. The CDR3 contains 13 residues. Trimming at V came to 4 bases and at J to 3 bases, leaving 4 bases not matched to a gene. Germline assignment: CDR1 SGHKS and CDR2 YYEKEE (reference sequence). In DNA, the CDR3 is TGTGCCAGCAGCGGGGGACAGTACTACGAGCAGTACTTC. This encodes CASSGGQYYEQYF.

This clonotype has a handful of counts. V usage is TRBV7-6 and J usage is TRBJ2-2; 7 bases match TRBD1. Germline V gene lookup returns CDR1 SGHVS and CDR2 FNYEAQ. The CDR3 is 16 residues long. Unmatched junction bases numbered 10, after V lost 4 bases and J lost 5 bases. The CDR3 loop reads CASSSDQGVQTGELFF. CDR3 sequence (DNA): TGTGCCAGCAGCTCCGACCAGGGGGTTCAGACCGGGGAGCTGTTTTTT. Filled out from reference TRBV7-6 and TRBJ2-2, the complete variable domain reads GAGVSQSPRYKVTKRGQDVALRCDPISGHVSLYWYRQALGQGPEFLTYFNYEAQQDKSGLPNDRFSAERPEGSISTLTIQRTEQRDSAMYRCASSSDQGVQTGELFFGEGSRLTVL.

This clonotype was counted at least ten times. The chain links TRBV6-1 to TRBJ2-1; TRBD1 is a possible D gene (5 bases). Trimming shortened V by 7 bases and J by 5 bases, and 12 bases separated the two germline ends. The CDR3 sequence is 13 residues long. Germline V lookup: CDR1 MNHNS, CDR2 SASEGT. CDR3 protein: CASISNRNNEQFF. The CDR3 bases are TGTGCCAGCATATCCAACAGGAACAATGAGCAGTTCTTC.

The V gene is TRBV7-9, the J gene TRBJ2-1; a weak D match, TRBD2 (5 bases). The CDR3 totals 16 residues. Looked up from germline, CDR1 is SEHNR and CDR2 is FQNEAQ (reference sequence). Trimming left V 6 bases short and J 4 bases short, with 19 bases between. The CDR3: CASRSDSSNNYNEQFF. The DNA of the CDR3 is TGTGCCAGCAGATCGGACTCCAGCAATAATTACAATGAGCAGTTCTTC.

The CDR3 coding sequence is TGTGCCAGCAGCCCCCCACTAGCGTACAATGAGCAGTTCTTC. It is translated as CASSPPLAYNEQFF. The chain employs TRBV3-1 and TRBJ2-1; 7 bases are a match to TRBD2. Unmatched junction bases numbered 4, after V lost 4 bases and J lost 4 bases. In germline, CDR1 is LGHDT, CDR2 YNNKEL (reference sequence). The CDR3 extends over 14 amino acids.

This clonotype was seen at least ten times. The chain carries TRBV7-9 and TRBJ2-3; either TRBD1 or TRBD2 may supply D (5 bases each). The DNA end favors TRBJ2-7, so the J call may be wrong. Germline assignment: CDR1 SEHNR and CDR2 FQNEAQ (reference sequence). There are 15 residues in the CDR3. This chain's CDR3 is CASSKAGTTSYEQYF. The CDR3 DNA follows: TGTGCCAGCAGCAAAGCCGGGACGACCTCCTACGAGCAGTACTTC.

This clonotype was detected many times. The V call is TRBV7-9, the J call TRBJ1-2; 8 positions agree with TRBD1. Losses at the gene ends were 3 bases for V and 8 bases for J; bases not matched to a gene: 5. CDR3 length: 13 amino acids. Germline CDR1 and CDR2: SEHNR and FQNEAQ (reference sequence). CDR3 sequence: CASSFLQGEGYTF. CDR3 DNA: TGTGCCAGCAGCTTTTTACAGGGGGAAGGCTACACCTTC.

At least ten counts were recorded for this clonotype. The V call is TRBV12-3 or TRBV12-4, the J call TRBJ2-5; a weak D match, TRBD1 (5 bases). The CDR3 length is 13 residues. V gave up 7 bases and J gave up 5 bases, with 14 bases separating them. CDR3 in DNA: TGTGCCAGCATCGACAGTGTGGAGGAGACCCAGTACTTC. It specifies CASIDSVEETQYF.

This clonotype was picked up a small number of times. The chain has TRBV5-1 and TRBJ2-2; 8 positions match TRBD2. V shed 0 bases, J shed 7 bases, and the junction held 11 bases outside the gene matches. Germline CDR1 reads SGHRS; CDR2 reads YFSETQ. The CDR3 covers 17 residues. The CDR3 DNA reads TGCGCCAGCAGCTTGGACCCTCCCGGGGGGGCAGTCGGGGAGCTGTTTTTT. Protein: CASSLDPPGGAVGELFF.

This clonotype was recorded at least ten times. The rearrangement links TRBV14 to TRBJ2-1, with D hard to call. Germline assignment: CDR1 SGHDN and CDR2 FVKESK. Trimming took off 0 bases at V and 8 bases at J, with 8 bases between the two ends. The CDR3 contains 13 residues. The DNA for the CDR3 is TGTGCCAGCAGCCAAGATTACGCGGATGAGCAGTTCTTC. Translating it yields CASSQDYADEQFF.

This clonotype was counted at least ten times. The chain joins TRBV20-1 to TRBJ2-1; TRBD2 aligns across 7 bases. The CDR3 covers 15 residues. CDR1 and CDR2 from the germline V gene are DFQATT and SNEGSKA (reference sequence). V dropped 3 bases and J dropped 0; count of bases not matched to a gene: 5. The CDR3 DNA reads as TGCAGTGCTAGTCCGCGGGAGTACTCCTACAATGAGCAGTTCTTC. Its protein product is CSASPREYSYNEQFF.

The chain employs TRBV20-1 and TRBJ1-2, with D perhaps matching TRBD1 (6 bases). V lost 2 bases and J lost 2, with 12 bases in between. This CDR3 has 14 amino acids. Germline CDR1 is DFQATT and CDR2 is SNEGSKA (reference sequence). The CDR3 DNA sequence: TGCAGTGCTAGAAGGGGGGCTGGAAACTATGGCTACACCTTC. Translation: CSARRGAGNYGYTF.

This clonotype was seen at least ten times. The rearrangement uses TRBV6-1 and TRBJ2-7; the match to TRBD1 covers 10 bases. The germline gives CDR1 MNHNS, CDR2 SASEGT. The ends lost 5 bases at V and 4 bases at J; junction bases unmatched: 5. This CDR3 spans 14 amino acids. The CDR3 DNA sequence: TGTGCCAGCAGTCTCGACAGGGGGCCTTACGAGCAGTACTTC. This sequence encodes CASSLDRGPYEQYF.

With respect to this clonotype: A read error is possible here, since a much larger clone lies one base away. V and J are TRBV3-1 and TRBJ2-3, with D possibly TRBD1 on 5 matching bases. The J call may be incorrect, as the DNA end agrees better with TRBJ2-7. This CDR3 spans 13 amino acids. CDR1 and CDR2 from the germline V gene are LGHDT and YNNKEL (reference sequence). The CDR3 coding sequence is TGTGCCAGCAGCCAGAAGGGGCCCTACGAGCAGTACTTC. Translating it yields CASSQKGPYEQYF.

This clonotype has at least ten counts. This rearrangement joins TRBV28 to TRBJ2-2; perhaps D is TRBD1 or TRBD2 (5 bases each). V gave up 5 bases and J gave up 4 bases, with 14 bases separating them. This CDR3 comprises 15 residues. The germline V gene has CDR1 MDHEN and CDR2 SYDVKM. The CDR3 DNA is TGTGCCAGCAGTGCTTTAGCGAGGGGCACCGGGGAGCTGTTTTTT. Amino acids: CASSALARGTGELFF.

This clonotype occurred many times. The germline gene is not matched at one end of the junction; a read error may be the cause. This chain connects TRBV5-1 to TRBJ2-2, with D possibly TRBD1 on 6 matching bases. The CDR3 consists of 13 residues. CDR1 is SGHRS and CDR2 is YFSETQ in the germline V gene. CDR3 sequence reads: CASSLEGAGELFF. DNA for the CDR3: TGTGCCAGCAGCTTAGAGGGGGCCGGGGAGCTGTTTTTT.

The chain couples TRBV4-1 to TRBJ2-1; TRBD1 aligns across 7 bases. Germline V lookup: CDR1 MGHRA, CDR2 YSYEKL. The length of the CDR3 is 17 residues. Losses at the gene ends were 0 bases for V and 8 bases for J; bases not matched to a gene: 13. The CDR3 coding sequence is TGCGCCAGCAGCCAAGACCCCAACAGGGGCCCTGGCCATGAGCAGTTCTTC. This encodes CASSQDPNRGPGHEQFF.

This clonotype was seen at least ten times. This chain's CDR3 is CSARGATANYGYTF. The CDR3 DNA sequence: TGCAGTGCTAGAGGAGCGACAGCTAACTATGGCTACACCTTC. The rearrangement joins TRBV20-1 to TRBJ1-2; a weak D match, TRBD1 (5 bases). Trimming left V 1 base short and J 0 bases short, with 9 bases between. Looked up from germline, CDR1 is DFQATT and CDR2 is SNEGSKA (reference sequence). The CDR3 loop spans 14 amino acids.

The sample holds a few counts of this clonotype. The chain couples TRBV7-9 to TRBJ1-3; D is uncertain. Germline CDR1 is SEHNR and CDR2 is FQNEAQ (reference sequence). Trimming stripped 1 base from V and 2 bases from J, with 9 bases between. CDR3 length: 15 residues. The CDR3 reads CASSLDLPAGNTIYF. DNA of the CDR3: TGTGCCAGCAGCTTAGATCTCCCTGCTGGAAACACCATATATTTT.